This entry concerns a single TCR beta chain. This clone's antigen is unknown. No quality values exist for individual bases; no much larger clone is one base distant. TCR cDNA was synthesized by 5'RACE template switching, which introduced a universal primer site and unique molecular identifiers. Priming for cDNA synthesis came from both the TCR alpha and TCR beta constant segments. Library amplification involved two PCR steps, and the second step added sample barcodes and sequencing adapters. Sequencing of libraries was performed on Illumina HiSeq 2500 (2x100 bp) or NovaSeq (2x150 bp). Processing in the source paper ran as follows. MIGEC was used to demultiplex reads and collapse the reads into UMI consensus sequences, and MiXCR was used for V(D)J alignment. Vaccine-responding clonotypes were defined with edgeR using replicate PBMC samples, requiring FDR below 0.01 and a log2 fold change above 5 up to day 15. CD4 or CD8 identity was assigned to each bulk clonotype according to whether the clonotype was present at higher abundance in the sequenced CD4 repertoire or the sequenced CD8 repertoire. TCRdb redid the processing of the public reads, applying fastp at Q25 and MiXCR, and retained in-frame beta chains. Rows matching on CDR3 protein sequence are summarized as one entry with the most common DNA and genes. These V and J calls derive from TCRdb rather than the authors' analysis. This sample holds about 340,000 distinct CDR3 sequences; 8.7% were observed only once. Over 15% of the sample is in the top ten clones.

Looking up the germline V gene (reference sequence) yields CDR1 LNHDA and CDR2 SQIVND. Counted from cysteine to phenylalanine, this CDR3 has 13 amino acids. Here the CDR3 DNA is all that survives: 39 bases in frame from base 1. V is shortened by 3 bases, J by 4 bases, and the region joining them spans 9 bases. These data are taken from a study of T cells after yellow fever vaccination (dated by TCRdb to between 2019 and 2020). Regarding the research as a whole: The SMART-Seq v4 Ultra Low Input RNA kit was used to prepare libraries from fractions with low cell numbers. To track T-cell clones before and after primary and booster YFV17D yellow fever vaccination, bulk TCR alpha and beta repertoires were sequenced longitudinally. Two healthy male donors, one aged 18 to 29 and one aged 30 to 40 years, made up the cohort. Blood was drawn at multiple timepoints before and after primary and secondary immunization, with bulk PBMC replicates and cell subsets isolated.

Taken with the paper, the label for treatment or condition translates to: live attenuated yellow fever vaccine strain. At each blood-draw timepoint, two biological replicates of bulk PBMCs were collected. PBMCs were isolated from peripheral blood using a standard Ficoll-Paque protocol. RNA was extracted with TriZol from bulk PBMCs, CD4 and CD8 fractions, and dextramer-positive and dextramer-negative fractions. The paper as a whole reports these results and caveats: FACS-sorted repertoires could contain abundant contaminating clonotypes from the bulk population, so computational filtering was required. A small share of clonotypes was detected in both CD4 and CD8 compartments, with the overlap likely arising from convergent recombination. The study included only a couple of donors, which limits how far the findings can be generalized. The secondary T-cell response was found to be weaker but faster than the primary response, with a peak reached on day 5 rather than on day 15. After the booster, most clones that had expanded after primary vaccination were detected again (roughly 95% of CD4 and roughly nine tenths of CD8), suggesting broad maintenance of memory.

The sequencing used PBMCs, collected on the day of the first yellow fever vaccination. This chain joins TRBV19 to TRBJ2-5, and the D gene may be TRBD2, 5 bases matching. The clonotype originates from a young man who received the YFV17D yellow fever vaccine. The DNA sequence is as follows: TGTGCCAGTAGTATTGGAGGACGAGAGACCCAGTACTTC. Translated, this gives CASSIGGRETQYF.